The 20 T cell receptor beta chains below were found in one sample sequenced in a study of T cell repertoires in cytomegalovirus infection. TCRdb re-called the reads with MiXCR, one entry per CDR3 protein. The sample includes more than 350,000 distinct CDR3 sequences, around 32% seen only once; the top ten take roughly 13%. The material sequenced was PBMCs. The receptor source for this set is a human donor in good health (CMV status not recorded). Some clones in this sample may be carry-over from other donors' samples.

There are a few counts of this clonotype. CDR3 DNA sequence: TGTGCCAGCAGTTACTCCGCGGACGGATACAATCAGCCCCAGCATTTT. It specifies CASSYSADGYNQPQHF. The V and J genes are TRBV6-2 or TRBV6-3 and TRBJ1-5, with unresolved D. Germline V gene lookup returns CDR1 MNHEY and CDR2 SVGEGT. V lost 0 bases, J lost 3 bases, and 12 bases lay in between. The CDR3 is 16 residues long.

The CDR3 reads CASSRSTGDTQYF. CDR3 DNA: TGCGCCAGCAGCCGATCCACTGGAGATACGCAGTATTTT. The rearrangement joins TRBV4-1 to TRBJ2-3; D unresolved. V dropped 4 bases and J dropped 5 bases, with 10 bases sitting between them. The CDR3 length is 13 residues. Germline V gene data show CDR1 as MGHRA and CDR2 as YSYEKL.

This clonotype occurred many times. The chain employs TRBV7-2 and TRBJ1-1, with 7 bases identical to TRBD1. The CDR3 extends over 14 amino acids. After removal of 3 bases from V and 0 bases from J, the junction contained 1 base not matched to a gene. Germline CDR1 reads SGHTA; CDR2 reads FQGNSA. The CDR3 bases are TGTGCCAGCAGCTTGGGACAGTTGAACACTGAAGCTTTCTTT. Translating gives CASSLGQLNTEAFF.

A remark on this clonotype: Because the CDR3 is missing its conserved closing phenylalanine or tryptophan, this is likely a read error. V usage is TRBV27 and J usage is TRBJ2-1, with 12 bases that match TRBD1. This CDR3 has 17 residues. V was clipped by 3 bases and J by 9 bases; unmatched bases: 12. Per germline, CDR1 MNHEY and CDR2 SMNVEV (reference sequence). The CDR3 loop is CASSLPPGQGARSEQFL. Here the CDR3 DNA reads TGTGCCAGCAGTTTGCCGCCGGGACAGGGGGCGCGCAGTGAGCAGTTCTTA.

The chain uses TRBV7-4 and TRBJ1-6; 8 nucleotides align to TRBD1. Germline CDR1 SGHVT, CDR2 SQSDAQ. V was pared by 6 bases and J by 7 bases, with 11 bases of the junction left unmatched. This CDR3 spans 16 amino acids. The CDR3 spells CASSSLQGARNSPLHF. Written as DNA, the CDR3 is TGTGCCAGCAGTTCACTCCAGGGGGCGAGGAATTCACCCCTCCACTTT.

Notes on this clonotype: A single base separates this from a much larger clone, so it may be a read error. The V and J genes are TRBV7-2 and TRBJ1-1; D is undetermined. The germline gives CDR1 SGHTA, CDR2 FQGNSA. The CDR3 is made up of 14 amino acids. CDR3 in amino acids: CASSLGLGNPEAFF. CDR3 bases: TGTGCCAGCAGCTTAGGCCTAGGGAACCCTGAAGCTTTCTTT.

This clonotype has just one count. The junction and the germline gene differ at one end; a read error may be behind it. This rearrangement joins TRBV27 to TRBJ1-1, with a weak D call TRBD1 (6 bases). The germline V gene has CDR1 MNHEY and CDR2 SMNVEV (reference sequence). The length of the CDR3 is 15 residues. CDR3 DNA sequence: TGTGCCAGCAGCTCCGACAGGCGGACGGCCACTGAAGATTTCTTT. Translation: CASSSDRRTATEDFF.

The J gene is TRBJ2-1, the V gene TRBV2; D not resolved. The CDR3 consists of 12 residues. V lost 3 bases and J lost 9, with 9 bases in between. Germline V gene data show CDR1 as SNHLY and CDR2 as FYNNEI. Here the CDR3 reads CASSDSYSEQFF. DNA of the CDR3: TGTGCCAGCAGTGATTCCTATTCTGAGCAGTTCTTC.

The chain employs TRBV19 and TRBJ2-2; possible D gene TRBD2, 7 bases. The CDR3 length is 15 residues. V was pared by 10 bases and J by 6 bases, with 21 bases between. Germline V gene sequence: CDR1 LNHDA, CDR2 SQIVND (reference sequence). The CDR3 DNA reads TGTGCCACCTCGACCTCCGGGGGGCGTCCCGGGGAGCTGTTTTTT. It specifies CATSTSGGRPGELFF.

V usage is TRBV2 and J usage is TRBJ1-5; 9 nucleotides align to TRBD1. The CDR3 has 16 residues. After removal of 2 bases from V and 2 bases from J, the junction contained 4 bases not matched to a gene. Germline loops: CDR1 SNHLY, CDR2 FYNNEI. In DNA form, the CDR3 reads TGTGCCAGCAGTGAAAGGGGACAGGGACGCAATCAGCCCCAGCATTTT. It encodes CASSERGQGRNQPQHF.

In this sample, this clonotype turned up a few times. V is TRBV19 and J is TRBJ1-2; D unclear. This CDR3 has 16 residues. Germline V gene lookup returns CDR1 LNHDA and CDR2 SQIVND (reference sequence). Trimming removed 7 bases from V and 2 bases from J, with 20 bases in between. The CDR3 here is CASTSGGIRVNYGYTF. The CDR3 nucleotides read TGTGCCAGTACGAGCGGAGGGATCCGGGTCAACTATGGCTACACCTTC.

This clonotype has a count of ten or more. This rearrangement joins TRBV7-2 to TRBJ2-3; D is ambiguous. The CDR3 covers 13 residues. Germline CDR1 reads SGHTA; CDR2 reads FQGNSA. Trimming stripped 1 base from V and 8 bases from J, with 10 bases between. The CDR3 sequence is CASSLGPDLTQYF. The CDR3 nucleotides are TGTGCCAGCAGCTTAGGTCCGGATCTTACGCAGTATTTT. The full variable domain, its missing parts supplied by reference TRBV7-2 and TRBJ2-3, is GAGVSQSPSNKVTEKGKDVELRCDPISGHTALYWYRQSLGQGLEFLIYFQGNSAPDKSGLPSDRFSAERTGGSVSTLTIQRTQQEDSAVYLCASSLGPDLTQYFGPGTRLTVL.

The chain joins TRBV10-3 to TRBJ2-7; TRBD1 matches at 8 bases. V shed 4 bases, J shed 1 base, and the junction held 6 bases outside the gene matches. Germline-derived CDR1 and CDR2 are ENHRY and SYGVKD. The CDR3 covers 15 residues. The CDR3 loop is CAISAPDRASYEQYF. The DNA of the CDR3 is TGTGCCATCAGTGCGCCGGACAGGGCGTCCTACGAGCAGTACTTC.

This clonotype was counted between two and nine times. The genes are TRBV12-3 or TRBV12-4 and TRBJ1-5; no clear D gene. The V and J ends lost 6 bases and 2 bases respectively, with 14 bases between them. This CDR3 comprises 15 residues. The CDR3 loop reads CASRLGAVGNQPQHF. For the CDR3, the DNA is TGTGCCAGCAGATTGGGAGCGGTTGGCAATCAGCCCCAGCATTTT.

For this clonotype: The germline gene is not matched at one end of the junction; a read error may be the cause. This rearrangement joins TRBV6-8 to TRBJ1-3; D gene uncertain. CDR1 and CDR2 (germline): MNHGY, SAAAGT. CDR3 length: 15 amino acids. The DNA for the CDR3 is TGTGCCCGCAGTTACTCGAAGCAGGCCAGAAACACCATATATTTT. Translation: CARSYSKQARNTIYF.

There are a few counts of this clonotype. This rearrangement joins TRBV11-2 to TRBJ2-1; D possibly corresponds to TRBD2 (5 bases). The CDR3 has 16 amino acids. Deletions cut 5 bases from V and 1 base from J, with 15 bases between. Germline V lookup: CDR1 SGHAT, CDR2 FQNNGV. Here the CDR3 DNA reads TGTGCCAGCAGCCAACTCGCGGACTTTTCCTACAATGAGCAGTTCTTC. The encoded protein is CASSQLADFSYNEQFF.

The table lists this clonotype with many counts. The V gene is TRBV6-5, the J gene TRBJ1-1; D is perhaps TRBD1 (5 bases). Looked up from germline, CDR1 is MNHEY and CDR2 is SVGAGI. This CDR3 comprises 14 residues. The germline V and J ends were trimmed by 2 bases and 4 bases, with 11 bases remaining between them. The CDR3 region is CASSYGGPGTEAFF. The CDR3 nucleotides are TGTGCCAGCAGTTACGGGGGACCAGGCACTGAAGCTTTCTTT.

This clonotype was recorded a few times. This chain links TRBV7-3 with TRBJ2-2; D possibly uses TRBD1 or TRBD2 (5 bases each). In germline, CDR1 is SGHTA, CDR2 FQGTGA. This CDR3 region has 16 residues. With 5 bases removed from V and 0 bases from J, the gap between germline ends came to 13 bases. CDR3 sequence reads: CASSHDGAANTGELFF. CDR3 coding DNA: TGTGCCAGCAGCCACGACGGGGCCGCGAACACCGGGGAGCTGTTTTTT.

Ten or more counts support this clonotype. This chain joins TRBV7-6 and TRBJ1-5; 7 nucleotides line up with TRBD1. V dropped 5 bases and J dropped 2; count of bases not matched to a gene: 6. The CDR3 runs to 15 residues. Germline V gene data show CDR1 as SGHVS and CDR2 as FNYEAQ. The CDR3 region is CASSTGTEGNQPQHF. DNA for the CDR3: TGTGCCAGCAGCACCGGGACAGAGGGCAATCAGCCCCAGCATTTT.

This clonotype was found many times. The chain couples TRBV20-1 to TRBJ2-3; possibly TRBD2 for D (7 bases). The CDR3 is 16 amino acids. The germline CDR1 and CDR2 sequences are DFQATT and SNEGSKA (reference sequence). V was pared by 1 base and J by 3 bases, with 17 bases between. DNA for the CDR3: TGCAGTGCTAGAGGGGAGGGGGACCCTAGGACAGATACGCAGTATTTT. Protein: CSARGEGDPRTDTQYF.